These 11 T cell receptor beta chains came from one sample sequenced in a study of cytotoxic CD8 clonotypes in ibrutinib-treated CLL. Clones were read by immunoSEQ multiplex PCR, and TCRdb kept only the in-frame ones, dropping some. The sample records hundreds of thousands of clones, just under 80% being singletons. The material was PBMCs, obtained before ibrutinib treatment. Source of these receptors: a human donor with chronic lymphocytic leukemia.

The chain uses TRBV9 and TRBJ2-1, with D hard to call. The CDR3 runs 15 residues. Trimming removed 0 bases at V and 7 bases at J, with 14 bases between. From germline, CDR1 is SGDLS and CDR2 YYNGEE. The CDR3 here is CASSVGAGRRNEQFF. CDR3 nucleotides: TGTGCCAGCAGCGTAGGGGCCGGCCGTCGAAATGAGCAGTTCTTC.

This chain uses TRBV21-1 with TRBJ1-3. TRBV21-1 is flagged as a pseudogene. CDR3 length: 15 amino acids. This chain's CDR3 is CASSKGRVTGNTIYF. CDR3 in DNA: TGTGCCAGCAGCAAAGGTAGGGTGACTGGAAACACCATATATTTT.

This clone was detected once. As DNA, the CDR3 is TGTGCCAGCAGTTTGGGGACTAGCGGAATGGAGCAGTTCTTC. It yields the protein CASSLGTSGMEQFF. The V call is TRBV6-6, the J call TRBJ2-1; TRBD2 matches 11 bases. This CDR3 comprises 14 residues. The trim removed 4 bases at V and 10 bases at J, leaving 6 bases unmatched. Germline CDR1 MNHNY, CDR2 SVGAGI (reference sequence).

V gene TRBV4-3 combines with J gene TRBJ2-7; 8 bases line up with TRBD1. Germline values: CDR1 LGHNA, CDR2 YSLEER. The CDR3 covers 15 residues. V was pared by 2 bases and J by 4 bases, with 7 bases of the junction left unmatched. CDR3 residues: CASSQSDRGGYEQYF. The CDR3 DNA reads as TGCGCCAGCAGCCAATCCGACAGGGGAGGATACGAGCAGTACTTC.

This clone has only one observation. CDR3 nucleotide sequence: TGTGCCAGCAGCCCGGGACTAGCGGGAACCGGGGAGCTGTTTTTT. Its protein product is CASSPGLAGTGELFF. The chain has TRBV7-2 and TRBJ2-2; TRBD2 aligns across 13 bases. The germline V gene has CDR1 SGHTA and CDR2 FQGNSA. The CDR3 totals 15 residues. J was trimmed by 5 bases and V by 5 bases; bases with no gene match: 2. Based on the CDR3 plus reference TRBV7-2 and TRBJ2-2, the full variable domain is GAGVSQSPSNKVTEKGKDVELRCDPISGHTALYWYRQSLGQGLEFLIYFQGNSAPDKSGLPSDRFSAERTGGSVSTLTIQRTQQEDSAVYLCASSPGLAGTGELFFGEGSRLTVL.

The gene calls are TRBV21-1 and TRBJ1-5; TRBD1, as called in the table, went unchecked against the DNA. TRBV21-1 is listed as a pseudogene. The CDR3 runs to 16 residues. CDR3 bases: TGTGCCAGCAGCAAATCAGGGGGTAAGGGCAATCAGCCCCAGCATTTT. Translating it yields CASSKSGGKGNQPQHF.

V usage is TRBV4-3 and J usage is TRBJ2-7, with 7 bases aligning to TRBD2. Unmatched junction bases numbered 8, after V lost 4 bases and J lost 2 bases. The CDR3 has 15 residues. Germline-derived CDR1 and CDR2 are LGHNA and YSLEER. Here the CDR3 DNA reads TGCGCCAGCAGCCGGGAGCGGGACGCCACCTACGAGCAGTACTTC. It translates to CASSRERDATYEQYF.

The chain uses TRBV19 and TRBJ2-1; 7 nucleotides line up with TRBD2. CDR1 is LNHDA and CDR2 is SQIVND in the germline V gene (reference sequence). The CDR3 runs 16 residues. V lost 3 bases and J lost 4; bases outside the gene matches: 9. This CDR3 reads CASSIQAGAHYNEQFF. As DNA, the CDR3 is TGTGCCAGTAGTATTCAGGCGGGAGCTCATTACAATGAGCAGTTCTTC.

This clone was counted once. V and J are TRBV4-2 and TRBJ2-1; D may be TRBD2 (6 bases). V was cut by 6 bases and J by 0 bases, with 9 bases left in between. CDR1 LGHNA and CDR2 YNFKEQ come from the germline V gene. The CDR3 consists of 14 residues. The CDR3 sequence is CASRLGGSYNEQFF. The CDR3 DNA reads TGTGCCAGCAGGTTGGGGGGCTCCTACAATGAGCAGTTCTTC.

The chain couples TRBV25-1 to TRBJ1-2; TRBD1 is a possible D gene (5 bases). The V end lost 2 bases, the J end lost 0 bases, and 10 bases lay between the germline ends. CDR1 and CDR2 (germline): MGHDK, SYGVNS. The CDR3 is 15 residues long. The DNA of the CDR3 is TGTGCCAGCAGTGAAGGGACGTCGGCTAACTATGGCTACACCTTC. This encodes CASSEGTSANYGYTF.

The chain carries TRBV5-4 and TRBJ1-1, with unresolved D. This CDR3 has 16 amino acids. Trimming pared 1 base from V and 1 base from J, leaving 14 bases between. Germline V CDR1 and CDR2: SGHNT, YYREEE (reference sequence). CDR3 protein: CASSLYPRVRNTEAFF. The CDR3 nucleotides are TGTGCCAGCAGCTTGTATCCGCGGGTGCGGAACACTGAAGCTTTCTTT.